This TCR beta chain was observed in a study of blood T cell repertoires in COVID-19 (TCRdb year 2020). Study-wide context: Collaborator samples came from the United States, Italy and Spain and covered acute and convalescent phases of COVID-19. The repertoires were released in a freely available public database intended as a resource for research on the immune response to SARS-CoV-2. Deeply sampled blood TCRbeta repertoires from subjects exposed to, actively infected with, or recovered from COVID-19 were included in the dataset. The samples were drawn from two sources: the first 160 participants of the ongoing ImmuneRACE study, and about 1,300 subjects contributed by 6 global collaborators. Nearly every sample came with metadata listing a de-identified subject ID, COVID-19 status, age in years and sex. The prospective study material was composed of cDNA or gDNA derived from T cells, B-cell-depleted T cells, or PBMCs. Where available, HLA class I and class II types were obtained from metadata supplied by the sample provider rather than from assay-based typing. Results the study describes overall, beyond this receptor: The amount of clinical and demographic metadata varied by source and participant and was provided uncurated.

In the prospective study, participants were about 18 to 100 years old, resided in 24 geographic areas of the United States, and were enrolled through a virtual design. In the prospective study, participants were assigned to cohorts based on the clinical history participants reported in a screening survey and a study questionnaire. For ImmuneRACE Cohort 3, a participant was defined as recovered based on two consecutive negative NP/OP PCR tests, clearance by a healthcare professional, or resolution of symptoms. In the prospective study, whole blood, serum and a nasopharyngeal or oropharyngeal swab were collected from each participant by mobile phlebotomists. Over a roughly 2-month period, participants in the prospective study had the option of providing additional blood draws and questionnaires. Before DNA extraction, prospective study blood samples were shipped either frozen or at room temperature.

Per the germline V gene, SGHRS is the CDR1 and YFSETQ is the CDR2. Trimming removed 0 bases from V and 2 bases from J; the gene matches leave 2 bases unexplained. The CDR3 holds 15 amino acids from the cysteine to the phenylalanine. Only CDR3 DNA remains: 45 bases, in frame from the first base. The immunoSEQ Assay, a bias-controlled multiplex PCR, was used to amplify TCRbeta CDR3 regions from genomic DNA. On the study's bioinformatics: The number of nucleated cells in each sample was estimated from the amplification of reference gene primers within the assay. Sequence reads were collapsed and filtered to measure the absolute abundance of every unique TCRbeta CDR3 rearrangement. Productive Simpson clonality was computed per sample as the square root of Simpson's diversity index over productive rearrangements. Held by TCRdb, this immuneACCESS table contains in-frame sequences only and omits some clones. Under half of the omission traces to an unresolved V gene where checked; the cause of the rest is unknown. V and J calls and clone size follow that table, whereas D and trimming were derived from the DNA. The sample has approximately 230,000 clones on record, approximately 82% of them singletons. The top ten constitute approximately 15% of the sample.

There are many counts of this clone. There is no known antigen for this receptor. Qualities for individual bases were not recorded, and no much larger clone is one base off. This CDR3 is also generated by other DNA sequences in the sample. The sequence is built from TRBV5-1 and TRBJ2-1; the junction holds 7 bases that match TRBD2. The TCR originated in a man aged 40-49 years who had recovered from COVID-19. Sequencing was done on a sample of PBMCs or T cells enriched from blood (not recorded which). The DNA sequence is TGCGCCAGCAGCTTGGAACTAGCGACCTACAATGAGCAGTTCTTC. Its amino acids are CASSLELATYNEQFF. When the CDR3 is completed using the reference TRBV5-1 and TRBJ2-1 genes on either side, the full variable domain is KAGVTQTPRYLIKTRGQQVTLSCSPISGHRSVSWYQQTPGQGLQFLFEYFSETQRNKGNFPGRFSGRQFSNSRSEMNVSTLELGDSALYLCASSLELATYNEQFFGPGTRLTVL.